Each of the 27 T cell receptor beta chains below was sequenced from the same sample in a study of cytomegalovirus exposure and HLA in healthy donors. The PCR was carried out with 60 Vbeta primers and 13 Jbeta primers. Profiled with immunoSEQ multiplex PCR; TCRdb holds only in-frame clones, not every one. The sample carries about 100,000 clones, approximately 82% recorded once. Input material: PBMCs. The receptors originated from a man in his forties or fifties in good health and CMV-seronegative.

The chain uses TRBV27 and TRBJ2-7, with 8 bases fitting TRBD1. The germline CDR1 and CDR2 sequences are MNHEY and SMNVEV (reference sequence). The CDR3 runs 17 residues. Trimming removed 7 bases from V and 1 base from J; junction bases left unmatched: 15. The CDR3 bases are TGTGCCAGCACCGCCCGCCTAGACAGGGGTGGATCCTACGAGCAGTACTTC. Translated, it gives CASTARLDRGGSYEQYF.

The chain links TRBV7-2 to TRBJ1-6; 8 nucleotides line up with TRBD1. Germline V gene data show CDR1 as SGHTA and CDR2 as FQGNSA. The trim removed 5 bases at V and 13 bases at J, leaving 10 bases unmatched. This CDR3 is 14 amino acids long. The DNA for the CDR3 is TGTGCCAGCAGCACAGGGGGACCCCAGGGCCCCCTCCACTTT. As protein: CASSTGGPQGPLHF.

This clone was counted only a few times. The chain uses TRBV6-6 and TRBJ2-7; perhaps TRBD1 as D (6 bases). Deletions cut 8 bases from V and 4 bases from J, with 12 bases between. The length of the CDR3 is 12 residues. Germline CDR1 reads MNHNY; CDR2 reads SVGAGI (reference sequence). CDR3: CASSRTDYEQYF. The CDR3 DNA is TGTGCCAGCTCGAGGACAGATTACGAGCAGTACTTC.

V usage is TRBV7-8 and J usage is TRBJ1-4; the D gene is possibly TRBD1 (5 bases). V shed 5 bases and J shed 7 bases, with 17 bases lying between them. CDR3 length equals 15 residues. Per the germline V gene, CDR1 is SGHVS and CDR2 is FQNEAQ. In DNA, the CDR3 is TGTGCCAGCAGCCCTAGCCAGGGAGGAAGTGAAAAACTGTTTTTT. Translating it yields CASSPSQGGSEKLFF.

This clone appeared a few times. The rearrangement joins TRBV7-9 to TRBJ1-2; D unclear. Germline CDR1 is SEHNR and CDR2 is FQNEAQ (reference sequence). The CDR3 loop spans 13 amino acids. V gave up 1 base and J gave up 4 bases, with 7 bases separating them. The CDR3 protein is CASSLGPGYGYTF. The CDR3 DNA sequence: TGTGCCAGCAGCTTAGGACCAGGCTATGGCTACACCTTC. The variable domain in full, completed from reference TRBV7-9 and TRBJ1-2, reads DTGVSQNPRHKITKRGQNVTFRCDPISEHNRLYWYRQTLGQGPEFLTYFQNEAQLEKSRLLSDRFSAERPKGSFSTLEIQRTEQGDSAMYLCASSLGPGYGYTFGSGTRLTVV.

The V call is TRBV30, the J call TRBJ1-6; D uncertain. Germline V gene data show CDR1 as GTSNPN and CDR2 as SVGIG (reference sequence). V lost 2 bases, J lost 4 bases, and 3 bases lay in between. The length of the CDR3 is 12 residues. The CDR3 coding sequence is TGTGCCTGGAGTCGGTATAATTCACCCCTCCACTTT. Protein: CAWSRYNSPLHF.

This chain joins TRBV5-3 and TRBJ2-5; 8 nucleotides agree with TRBD1. TRBV5-3 counts as an open reading frame of uncertain function. Unmatched junction bases numbered 16, after V lost 4 bases and J lost 2 bases. CDR3 length equals 18 residues. CDR3 bases: TGTGCCAGAAGCGCCTTTAGTATAGGACAGGGTAAACAAGAGACCCAGTACTTC. Its translation: CARSAFSIGQGKQETQYF.

The V call is TRBV29-1, the J call TRBJ2-1, with D perhaps matching TRBD2 (6 bases). Germline assignment: CDR1 SQVTM and CDR2 ANQGSEA. The CDR3 length is 14 residues. Trimming took 2 bases from V and 7 from J, leaving 15 bases between them. The CDR3 sequence is CSVERHGGSNEQFF. CDR3 nucleotide sequence: TGCAGCGTTGAAAGGCATGGGGGGAGTAATGAGCAGTTCTTC.

The V call is TRBV5-6, the J call TRBJ2-7; 9 bases align to TRBD1. CDR1 and CDR2 from the germline V gene are SGHDT and YYEEEE. The trim removed 7 bases at V and 7 bases at J, leaving 9 bases unmatched. This CDR3 comprises 13 residues. The CDR3 DNA sequence: TGTGCCAGCCTCGGGACAGGGCTTGTGGAGCAGTACTTC. It is translated as CASLGTGLVEQYF.

The gene calls are TRBV6-5 and TRBJ1-2, with 8 bases fitting TRBD1. The CDR3 length is 14 residues. Per the germline V gene, CDR1 is MNHEY and CDR2 is SVGAGI. V lost 6 bases, J lost 5 bases, and 8 bases stayed unmatched. CDR3 in amino acids: CASSHQGAGYGYTF. Written as DNA, the CDR3 is TGTGCCAGCAGCCACCAGGGGGCTGGGTATGGCTACACCTTC.

The genes are TRBV25-1 and TRBJ2-7; D perhaps matches TRBD1 (5 bases). V lost 5 bases and J 5 bases, leaving 16 bases between the germline ends. The CDR3 is made up of 14 amino acids. The germline V gene has CDR1 MGHDK and CDR2 SYGVNS. CDR3 region: CASSTLRTIDEQYF. The CDR3 DNA follows: TGTGCCAGCAGTACTCTCCGGACAATCGACGAGCAGTACTTC.

The J gene is TRBJ2-1, the V gene TRBV27; the match to TRBD1 covers 9 bases. Germline loops: CDR1 MNHEY, CDR2 SMNVEV (reference sequence). V was pared by 5 bases and J by 7 bases, with 9 bases of the junction left unmatched. This CDR3 is built from 15 residues. The CDR3 DNA reads as TGTGCCAGCAGTATACTTGGGACAGGGATAAATGAGCAGTTCTTC. This codes for CASSILGTGINEQFF.

V gene TRBV6-1 combines with J gene TRBJ1-5; D is possibly TRBD1 (5 bases). Trimming stripped 4 bases from V and 5 bases from J, with 15 bases between. CDR1 is MNHNS, CDR2 SASEGT, per germline. CDR3 length: 15 amino acids. The CDR3 DNA follows: TGTGCCAGCAGTGCGATTCAGGGTACGGATCAGCCCCAGCATTTT. It codes for CASSAIQGTDQPQHF.

V and J are TRBV11-2 and TRBJ2-5, with D unclear. Matching the DNA end better, TRBJ2-7 makes the J call doubtful. The germline V gene has CDR1 SGHAT and CDR2 FQNNGV. This CDR3 has 14 amino acids. The CDR3 spells CASSLVANSYEQYF. Written as DNA, the CDR3 is TGTGCCAGCAGCTTAGTCGCCAACTCCTACGAGCAGTACTTC.

The chain has TRBV6-5 and TRBJ2-7, with 8 bases that match TRBD1. V gave up 5 bases and J gave up 1 base; unmatched junction bases: 1. The CDR3 totals 13 residues. Germline CDR1 and CDR2: MNHEY and SVGAGI. CDR3 residues: CASSRDRSYEQYF. The DNA of the CDR3 is TGTGCCAGCAGTCGGGACAGGTCCTACGAGCAGTACTTC.

This rearrangement joins TRBV7-9 to TRBJ2-3; 8 bases line up with TRBD2. The CDR3 length is 15 residues. Per the germline V gene, CDR1 is SEHNR and CDR2 is FQNEAQ (reference sequence). Trimming took 2 bases from V and 4 from J; bases not matched to a gene: 5. CDR3 in amino acids: CASSLNSGASDTQYF. CDR3 DNA sequence: TGTGCCAGCAGCTTAAATAGCGGGGCCTCAGATACGCAGTATTTT. Based on the CDR3 plus reference TRBV7-9 and TRBJ2-3, the full variable domain is DTGVSQNPRHKITKRGQNVTFRCDPISEHNRLYWYRQTLGQGPEFLTYFQNEAQLEKSRLLSDRFSAERPKGSFSTLEIQRTEQGDSAMYLCASSLNSGASDTQYFGPGTRLTVL.

This clone was observed a single time. For the CDR3, the DNA is TGTGCCTGGAGTGTACGGTGGGGGGTTCTCTCTGGAAACACCATATATTTT. Its protein is CAWSVRWGVLSGNTIYF. This chain connects TRBV30 to TRBJ1-3, with D tentatively TRBD1 (5 bases). V was cut by 0 bases and J by 0 bases, with 15 bases left in between. The CDR3 totals 17 residues. Germline V gene data show CDR1 as GTSNPN and CDR2 as SVGIG (reference sequence). Combining the CDR3 with reference TRBV30 and TRBJ1-3 gives the whole variable domain SQTIHQWPATLVQPVGSPLSLECTVEGTSNPNLYWYRQAAGRGLQLLFYSVGIGQISSEVPQNLSASRPQDRQFILSSKKLLLSDSGFYLCAWSVRWGVLSGNTIYFGEGSWLTVV.

The chain is built from TRBV7-2 and TRBJ1-5; D may be TRBD1 (6 bases). The CDR3 is 15 amino acids. V shed 1 base and J shed 1 base, with 8 bases lying between them. Per germline, CDR1 SGHTA and CDR2 FQGNSA. The CDR3 sequence is CASSLEDRSNQPQHF. The CDR3 bases are TGTGCCAGCAGCTTAGAGGACAGAAGCAATCAGCCCCAGCATTTT.

This chain uses TRBV29-1 with TRBJ2-1; D is perhaps TRBD1 (5 bases). Germline lookup yields CDR1 SQVTM and CDR2 ANQGSEA. The CDR3 is made up of 14 amino acids. Trimming removed 8 bases at V and 5 bases at J, with 19 bases between. DNA for the CDR3: TGCAGCACCGACAGCGAACTTCTCGACAATGAGCAGTTCTTC. As protein: CSTDSELLDNEQFF.

V and J are TRBV28 and TRBJ1-6, with D perhaps TRBD1 (6 bases). The CDR3 sequence is 14 residues long. The germline V and J ends were trimmed by 6 bases and 10 bases, with 16 bases remaining between them. Germline V gives CDR1 MDHEN, CDR2 SYDVKM. The CDR3 spells CASSWGGQGSPLHF. The CDR3 DNA sequence: TGTGCCAGCAGCTGGGGGGGGCAGGGATCACCCCTCCACTTT.

This clone appeared a single time. The chain recombines TRBV5-8 with TRBJ1-1, with D tentatively TRBD1 (6 bases). Trimming shortened V by 3 bases and J by 4 bases, and 16 bases separated the two germline ends. CDR3 size: 15 residues. Germline V lookup: CDR1 SGHTS, CDR2 YDEGEE. The CDR3 DNA sequence: TGTGCCAGCAGCTCACAGGGTTGGGTGGGCACTGAAGCTTTCTTT. It yields the protein CASSSQGWVGTEAFF.

The chain carries TRBV12-5 and TRBJ2-7; 8 bases are shared with TRBD2. The CDR3 consists of 17 residues. The V segment lost 2 bases and the J segment 0 bases; nucleotides outside the gene matches: 9. The germline V gene encodes CDR1 LGHNT and CDR2 FRNRAP. CDR3 bases: TGTGCTAGTGGTTTGCTTATGACTAGCGTACTCTCCTACGAGCAGTACTTC. Protein product: CASGLLMTSVLSYEQYF.

The chain uses TRBV30 and TRBJ2-5, with 9 bases identical to TRBD2. Germline trimming cut 3 bases from V and 5 bases from J; bases unmatched to any gene: 7. The CDR3 length is 14 residues. CDR1 and CDR2 from the germline V gene are GTSNPN and SVGIG (reference sequence). The CDR3 here is CAWRVTAGGETQYF. The DNA for the CDR3 is TGTGCCTGGAGGGTGACTGCGGGGGGGGAGACCCAGTACTTC. The variable domain in full, completed from reference TRBV30 and TRBJ2-5, reads SQTIHQWPATLVQPVGSPLSLECTVEGTSNPNLYWYRQAAGRGLQLLFYSVGIGQISSEVPQNLSASRPQDRQFILSSKKLLLSDSGFYLCAWRVTAGGETQYFGPGTRLLVL.

This chain joins TRBV4-2 and TRBJ2-3, with 16 bases fitting TRBD2. With V trimmed by 6 bases and J by 2 bases, 5 bases remained unmatched. Germline V lookup: CDR1 LGHNA, CDR2 YNFKEQ. CDR3 length: 17 residues. CDR3 nucleotides: TGTGCCAGCAGGGGGACTAGCGGGGGGGTTAACACAGATACGCAGTATTTT. Translation: CASRGTSGGVNTDTQYF.

V and J are TRBV2 and TRBJ2-7, with TRBD2 identical over 9 bases. The ends lost 7 bases at V and 2 bases at J; junction bases unmatched: 9. Germline CDR1 is SNHLY and CDR2 is FYNNEI. CDR3 size: 15 residues. The CDR3 sequence is CASIDSAGGTYEQYF. DNA for the CDR3: TGTGCCAGCATTGACTCAGCGGGGGGTACCTACGAGCAGTACTTC.

This chain links TRBV1 with TRBJ2-5; TRBD1 was called by the table and not checked on the DNA. TRBV1 is assigned pseudogene status. The CDR3 spans 12 residues. For the CDR3, the DNA is TGCACCAGCAGCCCTTTACAGGGAACCCAGTACTTC. Residues: CTSSPLQGTQYF.

The chain is built from TRBV4-2 and TRBJ2-1; 7 bases fit TRBD2. This CDR3 region has 17 residues. Germline values: CDR1 LGHNA, CDR2 YNFKEQ. J was trimmed by 4 bases and V by 5 bases; bases with no gene match: 14. The CDR3 region has the DNA TGTGCCAGCAGCGAAACAACTAGCGTTGCGCCTTACAATGAGCAGTTCTTC. Its translation: CASSETTSVAPYNEQFF.